These 20 T cell receptor beta chains share one sample of origin, sequenced in a study of T cell responses to AZD1222 COVID-19 vaccine. Method: immunoSEQ multiplex PCR; TCRdb's copy keeps in-frame clones and lacks some. The sample consists of about 140,000 clones, 85% to 95% of them appearing once. Sample: peripheral blood, taken on day 0 of AZD1222 vaccination. The source is an adult in good health.

The CDR3 here is CASSLGGLAGAEQFF. CDR3 nucleotide sequence: TGTGCCAGCAGCTTGGGGGGACTAGCGGGAGCTGAGCAGTTCTTC. V gene TRBV5-4 combines with J gene TRBJ2-1; 14 bases line up with TRBD2. The CDR3 length is 15 residues. The trim removed 0 bases at V and 9 bases at J, leaving 2 bases unmatched. In germline, CDR1 is SGHNT, CDR2 YYREEE (reference sequence).

The genes are TRBV29-1 and TRBJ1-1, with 7 bases lining up with TRBD1. The trim removed 7 bases at V and 3 bases at J, leaving 11 bases unmatched. This CDR3 region has 14 residues. CDR1 and CDR2 from the germline V gene are SQVTM and ANQGSEA. DNA of the CDR3: TGCAGCGCTCGACAGGGAGCCCCGGACACTGAAGCTTTCTTT. It yields the protein CSARQGAPDTEAFF. Looking up the rest from reference TRBV29-1 and TRBJ1-1 gives the full variable domain: SAVISQKPSRDICQRGTSLTIQCQVDSQVTMMFWYRQQPGQSLTLIATANQGSEATYESGFVIDKFPISRPNLTFSTLTVSNMSPEDSSIYLCSARQGAPDTEAFFGQGTRLTVV.

V gene TRBV4-1 combines with J gene TRBJ1-4; the match to TRBD1 covers 12 bases. Unmatched junction bases numbered 9, after V lost 2 bases and J lost 11 bases. CDR1 and CDR2 from the germline V gene are MGHRA and YSYEKL. This CDR3 is 16 amino acids long. The DNA for the CDR3 is TGCGCCAGCAGCCAAATGCCCCCGGGACAGGGGGCTAAACTGTTTTTT. Its translation: CASSQMPPGQGAKLFF.

Turning to this clone: A read error may account for a junction end that differs from germline. This chain links TRBV25-1 with TRBJ1-6, with 9 bases matching TRBD1. The CDR3 has 17 residues. Per the germline V gene, CDR1 is MGHDK and CDR2 is SYGVNS. The DNA for the CDR3 is TGTGCCAGCAGTGAATCGGGGACAGGGCCCTACAATTCACCCCTCCACTTT. This codes for CASSESGTGPYNSPLHF.

The V gene is TRBV18, the J gene TRBJ2-5; TRBD1 aligns across 9 bases. The J segment lost 3 bases and the V segment lost 5 bases, leaving 4 bases of the junction unmatched. This CDR3 is built from 14 residues. The germline gives CDR1 KGHSH, CDR2 LQKENI. CDR3 DNA: TGTGCCAGCTCAAGCACAGGGGGCGAAGAGACCCAGTACTTC. It specifies CASSSTGGEETQYF.

This clone was seen a single time. This chain joins TRBV5-5 and TRBJ2-7; TRBD1 aligns across 9 bases. CDR3 length equals 15 residues. Trimming took 3 bases from V and 4 from J; bases not matched to a gene: 8. Germline CDR1 and CDR2: SGHKS and YYEKEE (reference sequence). The CDR3 DNA is TGTGCCAGCAGCTCCGCCGGGACAGGGCCTTACGAGCAGTACTTC. This codes for CASSSAGTGPYEQYF.

The V and J genes are TRBV19 and TRBJ2-5, with D unclear. Germline CDR1 and CDR2: LNHDA and SQIVND (reference sequence). This CDR3 has 17 amino acids. V was cut by 1 base and J by 1 base, with 16 bases left in between. CDR3 in amino acids: CASSIGRGPVPQETQYF. In DNA form, the CDR3 reads TGTGCCAGTAGTATAGGCCGAGGTCCAGTACCCCAAGAGACCCAGTACTTC.

The J gene is TRBJ2-3, the V gene TRBV21-1. TRBV21-1 is described as a pseudogene. The CDR3 spans 13 residues. DNA for the CDR3: TGTGCCAGCAGCAGGGGTGGCACAGATACGCAGTATTTT. Translated, it gives CASSRGGTDTQYF.

The chain is built from TRBV19 and TRBJ2-7; 8 bases agree with TRBD1. This CDR3 has 14 amino acids. V dropped 4 bases and J dropped 2; count of bases not matched to a gene: 4. The germline gives CDR1 LNHDA, CDR2 SQIVND (reference sequence). CDR3 coding DNA: TGTGCCAGTAGTAGCACAGGGGGAACCTACGAGCAGTACTTC. This sequence encodes CASSSTGGTYEQYF.

The V gene is TRBV18, the J gene TRBJ1-1, with 9 bases matching TRBD1. The V gene end was trimmed by 4 bases and the J gene end by 5 bases; junction bases not matched to a gene: 8. CDR1 KGHSH and CDR2 LQKENI come from the germline V gene. CDR3 length equals 15 residues. Here the CDR3 reads CASSQSGQGGTEAFF. The CDR3, as DNA: TGTGCCAGCTCACAATCGGGACAGGGAGGGACTGAAGCTTTCTTT.

The CDR3 loop is CASSGRTGGTYEQYF. The CDR3 nucleotides are TGCGCCAGCAGCGGACGGACAGGGGGCACATACGAGCAGTACTTC. The rearrangement joins TRBV5-1 to TRBJ2-7; 11 nucleotides agree with TRBD1. CDR3 length equals 15 residues. V lost 4 bases and J lost 4; bases outside the gene matches: 7. Germline V gene sequence: CDR1 SGHRS, CDR2 YFSETQ.

The chain recombines TRBV19 with TRBJ2-5, with D maybe TRBD1 (5 bases). CDR1 and CDR2 (germline): LNHDA, SQIVND (reference sequence). CDR3 length: 13 amino acids. V was shortened by 3 bases and J by 4 bases, with 9 bases between the two germline ends. CDR3 region: CASSIYQGETQYF. The CDR3 DNA is TGTGCCAGTAGTATTTATCAGGGAGAGACCCAGTACTTC.

This clone was observed a handful of times. The chain couples TRBV19 to TRBJ2-7; 7 bases match TRBD1. Germline assignment: CDR1 LNHDA and CDR2 SQIVND (reference sequence). Trimming took 3 bases from V and 3 from J; bases not matched to a gene: 2. This CDR3 is built from 13 residues. CDR3 residues: CASSIGTDYEQYF. CDR3 in DNA: TGTGCCAGTAGTATTGGGACAGACTACGAGCAGTACTTC.

The rearrangement links TRBV2 to TRBJ1-2; D uncertain. V was shortened by 7 bases and J by 2 bases, with 11 bases between the two germline ends. Looked up from germline, CDR1 is SNHLY and CDR2 is FYNNEI. The CDR3 length is 13 residues. CDR3 nucleotides: TGTGCCAGCACCGCCAGCAGAAACTATGGCTACACCTTC. Protein product: CASTASRNYGYTF.

V is TRBV11-3 and J is TRBJ2-2; no clear D gene. CDR1 SGHNT and CDR2 YENEEA come from the germline V gene. The CDR3 consists of 16 residues. Trimming removed 5 bases at V and 1 base at J, with 14 bases between. The CDR3 protein is CASSRTLSQNTGELFF. CDR3 in DNA: TGTGCCAGCAGCCGAACCCTAAGCCAGAACACCGGGGAGCTGTTTTTT.

The V and J genes are TRBV5-4 and TRBJ2-3; D may correspond to TRBD1 or TRBD2 (5 bases each). This CDR3 comprises 15 residues. Germline V CDR1 and CDR2: SGHNT, YYREEE (reference sequence). V lost 4 bases and J 2 bases, leaving 14 bases between the germline ends. The CDR3 DNA reads TGTGCCAGCAGCCAGGTGGGGGTGAACACAGATACGCAGTATTTT. Amino acid sequence: CASSQVGVNTDTQYF. The full variable domain, completed using reference TRBV5-4 and TRBJ2-3, is ETGVTQSPTHLIKTRGQQVTLRCSSQSGHNTVSWYQQALGQGPQFIFQYYREEENGRGNFPPRFSGLQFPNYSSELNVNALELDDSALYLCASSQVGVNTDTQYFGPGTRLTVL.

The J gene is TRBJ2-3, the V gene TRBV5-6, with 14 positions matching TRBD2. Per the germline V gene, CDR1 is SGHDT and CDR2 is YYEEEE. The V gene end was trimmed by 0 bases and the J gene end by 2 bases; junction bases not matched to a gene: 8. This CDR3 contains 19 residues. CDR3 region: CASSLELGLAGGHTDTQYF. The CDR3 DNA reads as TGTGCCAGCAGCTTGGAACTAGGACTAGCGGGAGGACACACAGATACGCAGTATTTT.

The rearrangement uses TRBV7-9 and TRBJ2-7; 8 nucleotides match TRBD1. With V trimmed by 8 bases and J by 5 bases, 14 bases remained unmatched. CDR1 SEHNR and CDR2 FQNEAQ come from the germline V gene (reference sequence). CDR3 length equals 15 residues. CDR3 sequence: CASAAGGAQGDEQYF. The CDR3 bases are TGTGCCAGCGCCGCGGGTGGGGCACAGGGGGACGAGCAGTACTTC.

The CDR3 bases are TGTGAAAGGACAGGGGGCCAGAGCTCCTATAATTCACCCCTCCACTTT. Protein: CERTGGQSSYNSPLHF. The chain carries TRBV3-1 (or the pseudogene TRBV3-2) and TRBJ1-6; 11 bases align to TRBD1. The CDR3 contains 16 residues. The germline gives CDR1 LGHDT, CDR2 YNNKEL (reference sequence).

The V call is TRBV25-1, the J call TRBJ1-6; D gene unclear. The CDR3 sequence is 17 residues long. V lost 2 bases and J 0 bases, leaving 11 bases between the germline ends. CDR1 and CDR2 from the germline V gene are MGHDK and SYGVNS. The CDR3 DNA sequence: TGTGCCAGCAGTGAACCCACCCAAGTCTCCTATAATTCACCCCTCCACTTT. This gives the protein CASSEPTQVSYNSPLHF.